These T cell receptor beta chains were read from a single sample in a study of blood T cell repertoires in COVID-19. TCRdb's table, derived via immunoSEQ multiplex PCR, lists solely in-frame clones and lacks some. In the table there are over 100,000 clones, about 83% of which are singletons. Specimen: PBMCs or T cells enriched from blood (not recorded which). The origin of the receptors is a woman aged 30 to 39 who had recovered from COVID-19. The CDR3 runs from the conserved cysteine through the conserved F or W. The size of a clone is reported for some rows only, either as once, few or many, or as a class for expanded clones.

>.|TRBJ1-4|TRBV27
CASSYVGGEKLFF
>.|TRBJ1-3|TRBV25-1
CASRGQGAGNTIYF
>.|TRBJ1-2|TRBV14
CASSQLTHPRSDYGYTF
>.|TRBJ2-3|TRBV30
CAWISPRAGVVDTQYF
>.|TRBJ2-5|TRBV5-8
CASSLGQRQETQYF
>few|TRBJ2-2|TRBV7-3
CASTALGTSGGTGELFF
>few|TRBJ1-4|TRBV4-3
CASSQDAGDNEKLFF
>.|TRBJ2-2|TRBV7-3
CASSLRESTGELFF
>.|TRBJ2-3|TRBV30
CAWSAPFRWRGGTGTQYF
>.|TRBJ2-7|TRBV6-6
CASGPSASYEQYF
>.|TRBJ1-1|TRBV7-9
CASSLLQVNTEAFF
>few|TRBJ1-5|TRBV28
CASSWTGGWNQPQHF
>.|TRBJ2-7|TRBV21-1
CASLNREYEQYF
>.|TRBJ2-1|TRBV21-1
CASMTGTSERSSYNEQFF
>once|TRBJ2-1|TRBV18
CASSPDRGVNEQFF
>.|TRBJ2-7|TRBV27
CASRKGLAGGLSYEQYF
>.|TRBJ2-7|TRBV2
CASKAGTAYEQYF
>.|TRBJ2-5|TRBV6-5
CASPNDLRILETQYF
>.|TRBJ2-7|TRBV18
CASSPNPPGTLYEQYF
>.|TRBJ2-2|TRBV28
CASSFSGRGTGELFF
>.|TRBJ2-1|TRBV14
CASSQLRRESAQFF
>.|TRBJ2-1|TRBV5-8
CASSLSRYNEQFF
>.|TRBJ2-1|TRBV11-2
CASSLVASHNEQFF
>.|TRBJ2-7|TRBV4-3
CASSRYLAGGAYEQYF
>once|TRBJ1-1|TRBV18
CASSPPPGGRTEAFF
>.|TRBJ1-3|TRBV30
CAWSVLSVSFSSGNTIYF
>.|TRBJ2-1|TRBV28
CASSLREGRQFF
>.|TRBJ2-5|TRBV3-1/TRBV3-2
CASSPLLAEKETQYF
>once|TRBJ2-1|TRBV28
CASSLPGLAGVPKEFF
>few|TRBJ2-3|TRBV11-3
CASSSGSPTDTQYF
>once|TRBJ1-5|TRBV5-1
CASAEGPNQPQHF
>.|TRBJ1-2|TRBV5-1
CASSDRAPYGYTF
>once|TRBJ2-1|TRBV10-3
CAITSDRDNEQFF
>.|TRBJ1-1|TRBV30
CAWSGQGTMNTEAFF
>.|TRBJ2-3|TRBV11-3
CASSFGGTSGSTDTQYF
>once|TRBJ2-1|TRBV24-1
CATSETIGTSAHNEQFF
>.|TRBJ2-1|TRBV27
CASSFLSGSSYNEQFF
>.|TRBJ2-1|TRBV28
CASSLFPRAYNEQFF
>.|TRBJ2-3|TRBV9
CASSVAGGTSTDTQYF
>.|TRBJ1-6|TRBV6-2/TRBV6-3
CASSYRQTYNSPLHF
>.|TRBJ1-6|TRBV7-3
CASSLDLNSPLHF
>.|TRBJ2-1|TRBV6-5
CASSWGEGQVNNEQFF
>once|TRBJ2-7|TRBV7-2
CASSFRQGATYEQYF
>.|TRBJ1-6|TRBV11-3
CASSLCSPHRGHNSPLHF
>few|TRBJ2-1|TRBV19
CASSALGTARDQFF
>.|TRBJ1-2|TRBV6-5
CASSYGQGLFYGYTF
>.|TRBJ1-1|TRBV19
CASSLLGQLNTEAFF
>.|TRBJ2-7|TRBV29-1
CSVEDLTSGRDIPYEQYF